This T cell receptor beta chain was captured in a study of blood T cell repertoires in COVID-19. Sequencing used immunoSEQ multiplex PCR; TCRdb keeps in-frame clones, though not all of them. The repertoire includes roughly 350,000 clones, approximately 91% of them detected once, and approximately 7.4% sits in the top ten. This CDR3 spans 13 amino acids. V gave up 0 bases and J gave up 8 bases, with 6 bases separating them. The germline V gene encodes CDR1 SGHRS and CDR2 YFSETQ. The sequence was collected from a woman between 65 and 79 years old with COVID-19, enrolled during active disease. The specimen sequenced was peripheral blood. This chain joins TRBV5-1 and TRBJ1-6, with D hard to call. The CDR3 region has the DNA TGCGCCAGCAGCTTGGACAGCTATTCACCCCTCCACTTT. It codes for CASSLDSYSPLHF.